This T cell receptor beta chain was captured in a study of molecular identifiers for immune sequencing clone quantification. This clonotype was recorded many times. TCRdb re-called the PCR reads through MiXCR, storing one row per CDR3 protein. Here the sample spans about 640,000 distinct CDR3 sequences, just under 20% being singletons. Researchers sorted naive CD8 T cells as cells that were CD8+CD4-CCR7+CD45RA+. Deletions cut 5 bases from V and 4 bases from J, with 14 bases between. The germline gives CDR1 SEHNR, CDR2 FQNEAQ (reference sequence). CDR3 length equals 14 residues. The sample comprised naive CD8+ T cells from blood, with Jurkat cell RNA spiked in. This sample's subset: FACS-sorted CD8+CD4-CCR7+CD45RA+ naive T cells. This clonotype originated in a human donor in good health. Some libraries in this study had Jurkat cell RNA spiked in. The V call is TRBV7-9, the J call TRBJ2-5; no clear D. The CDR3 is CASSLGSGRETQYF. DNA of the CDR3: TGTGCCAGCAGCCTCGGATCCGGCAGAGAGACCCAGTACTTC.